Detailed here is one T cell receptor beta chain. Its matching antigen is unknown. V trimming: 3 bases; J trimming: 4 bases; junction bases outside the gene matches: 8. Per the germline V gene, CDR1 is SGHRS and CDR2 is YFSETQ. CDR3 length: 15 amino acids. This entry belongs to a study of T cells in localized non-small cell lung cancer. Overall study results and limits: A median approximately 61 of the top 100 tumor clones appeared in adjacent lung.

Profiling relied on immunoSEQ multiplex PCR, and the TCRdb table lists in-frame clones only, not all of them. The sample lists 50,000 or so clones; approximately 82% were seen once. This chain uses TRBV5-1 with TRBJ2-5, with TRBD1 identical over 8 bases. The sequences come from peripheral blood, collected before any cancer treatment. The source is a female donor older than 55 with stage II squamous cell lung carcinoma. In nucleotides, the CDR3 is TGCGCCAGCAGCTCTGACAGGGGTGACTCAGAGACCCAGTACTTC. Translating gives CASSSDRGDSETQYF.